Listed below are T cell receptor beta chains from one sample, sequenced in a study of CD8+CD57+ T cells in acquired aplastic anemia. MiXCR, run by TCRdb on the reads, gives a single entry per CDR3 protein. Found here are under 200,000 distinct CDR3 sequences, over 60% of them singletons; the top ten hold just over 45%. Input material: sorted CD4+, CD8+, or CD8+CD57+ T cells (not recorded which) from PBMCs. The receptors were gathered from a human donor with severe aplastic anemia or a healthy control (not recorded which). The CDR3 runs from the conserved cysteine through the conserved F or W. Each record gives: CDR3 protein, CDR3 DNA, V gene, D gene, J gene, clone size. D genes are given only for firm matches. Size values are once, few and many counts, or a class for expanded clones, and some rows have none.

CDR3: CASSLGDELPNYGYTF
DNA: TGCGCCAGCAGCTTGGGCGACGAGCTACCTAACTATGGCTACACCTTC
V: TRBV5-1
D: NA
J: TRBJ1-2
size: NA

CDR3: CASLESYEQYF
DNA: TGTGCCAGCTTGGAGTCCTACGAGCAGTACTTC
V: TRBV2
D: NA
J: TRBJ2-7
size: NA

CDR3: CATSDGSSYEQYF
DNA: TGTGCCACCAGTGATGGCAGCTCCTACGAGCAGTACTTC
V: TRBV24-1
D: NA
J: TRBJ2-7
size: NA

CDR3: CASKRGQGYEQYF
DNA: TGTGCCAGCAAGAGGGGACAGGGGTACGAGCAGTACTTC
V: TRBV2
D: TRBD1
J: TRBJ2-7
size: NA

CDR3: CASSTRTEQFF
DNA: TGTGCCAGCAGCACCAGGACGGAGCAGTTCTTC
V: TRBV5-6
D: NA
J: TRBJ2-1
size: few

CDR3: CATHFGTGPQYF
DNA: TGTGCCACCCACTTCGGGACAGGCCCTCAGTACTTC
V: TRBV15
D: TRBD1
J: TRBJ2-7
size: NA

CDR3: CASSVGGGSGYEQYF
DNA: TGTGCCAGCAGCGTAGGTGGGGGATCGGGCTACGAGCAGTACTTC
V: TRBV5-6
D: NA
J: TRBJ2-7
size: many

CDR3: CATSSSGAGETQYF
DNA: TGTGCCACCAGCAGTTCAGGGGCGGGAGAGACCCAGTACTTC
V: TRBV15
D: NA
J: TRBJ2-5
size: NA

CDR3: CASSPYQGATDTQYF
DNA: TGCGCCAGCAGCCCTTATCAGGGGGCGACAGATACGCAGTATTTT
V: TRBV5-1
D: TRBD1
J: TRBJ2-3
size: NA

CDR3: CASSYRNQPQHF
DNA: TGTGCCAGTAGTTACAGGAATCAGCCCCAGCATTTT
V: TRBV19
D: NA
J: TRBJ1-5
size: few

CDR3: CATSRDWGPNTEAFF
DNA: TGTGCCACCAGCAGAGATTGGGGTCCAAACACTGAAGCTTTCTTT
V: TRBV15
D: NA
J: TRBJ1-1
size: NA

CDR3: CASSLGTGVGTQYF
DNA: TGTGCCAGCAGCTTAGGGACAGGGGTGGGGACCCAGTACTTC
V: TRBV7-8
D: TRBD1
J: TRBJ2-5
size: many

CDR3: CASSVEGGSGANVLTF
DNA: TGTGCCAGCAGCGTAGAAGGGGGCTCTGGGGCCAACGTCCTGACTTTC
V: TRBV9
D: NA
J: TRBJ2-6
size: NA

CDR3: CATSPSRTSGSYEQYF
DNA: TGTGCCACCAGTCCATCTCGGACTAGCGGATCCTACGAGCAGTACTTC
V: TRBV24-1
D: TRBD2
J: TRBJ2-7
size: NA

CDR3: CATSDPLRRQSYGYTF
DNA: TGTGCCACCAGTGACCCCCTGCGGAGACAATCCTATGGCTACACCTTC
V: TRBV24-1
D: NA
J: TRBJ1-2
size: NA

CDR3: CASSGGSVNTEAFF
DNA: TGTGCCAGTAGTGGGGGGTCAGTGAACACTGAAGCTTTCTTT
V: TRBV19
D: NA
J: TRBJ1-1
size: NA

CDR3: CASCPDTGREAFF
DNA: TGTGCCAGTTGCCCTGACACAGGGCGTGAAGCTTTCTTT
V: TRBV19
D: NA
J: TRBJ1-1
size: NA